This T cell receptor (beta chain) was retrieved from a study of shared clonotypes between healthy human individuals. To note about this clone: This same CDR3 is encoded by further DNA sequences in the sample.

Repertoires were generated with immunoSEQ multiplex PCR, while TCRdb's copy carries only in-frame clones and drops some. The data hold about 1.4 million clones, with roughly 96% observed a single time. This CDR3 region has 17 residues. Per the germline V gene, CDR1 is KGHSH and CDR2 is LQKENI. J gave up 0 bases and V 5 bases, and 5 bases lay outside the gene matches. The genes are TRBV18 and TRBJ2-6; 9 bases align to TRBD1. Sample: naive CD4+ T cells sorted from blood. Subset in this sample: CD45RA+ positively selected. The sequence derives from a man aged 30 to 45 in good health. CDR3: CASSAGTGSSGANVLTF. In DNA, the CDR3 is TGTGCCAGCTCAGCCGGGACAGGGAGCTCTGGGGCCAACGTCCTGACTTTC.